Included here is one TCR beta chain sequence, with context. The ends lost 5 bases at V and 9 bases at J; junction bases unmatched: 4. The germline V gene encodes CDR1 SEHNR and CDR2 FQNEAQ (reference sequence). The CDR3 contains 13 residues. This specimen comes from a study of CD8 T cells in Susac syndrome. Roughly 0.45 to 1 ug RNA was reverse transcribed with random hexamers. TCRdb ran MiXCR on the immunoSEQ multiplex PCR reads and lists one entry per CDR3 protein. The sample has 120,000 to 150,000 distinct CDR3 sequences; 85% to 95% are singletons. The sample consisted of CD4+ T cells from PBMCs. The V gene is TRBV7-9, the J gene TRBJ1-6, with 7 bases identical to TRBD1. The receptor's source is a human donor with multiple sclerosis. CDR3 bases: TGTGCCAGCAGCCGGGACAGCCCTTCACCCCTCCACTTT. It translates to CASSRDSPSPLHF.